This passage covers 14 T cell receptor beta chains from one sample sequenced in a study of T cells in Graves' hyperthyroidism and ophthalmopathy. Amplification of TCR beta CDR3 regions used RNA as the template. The study used the HTBI primer set for a first-round RT-PCR of the TCR CDR3. In TCRdb, the multiplex PCR reads were re-called with MiXCR into one record per CDR3 protein. The repertoire includes fewer than 650,000 distinct CDR3 sequences, around 14% of them detected once, and roughly 7.1% sits in the top ten. The sequenced material came from blood. The receptors here all came from a woman aged 18-29 years with Graves' ophthalmopathy.

This clonotype was seen many times. The rearrangement joins TRBV6-2 or TRBV6-3 to TRBJ2-4; TRBD1 might be the D (6 bases). The V end was cut by 3 bases, the J end by 1 base, with 13 bases between. Germline loops: CDR1 MNHEY, CDR2 SVGEGT. This CDR3 has 16 residues. CDR3 sequence: CASSYNRVLAKNIQYF. The CDR3, as DNA: TGTGCCAGCAGTTATAACAGGGTTCTGGCCAAAAACATTCAGTACTTC.

In its sample, this clonotype was seen many times. The chain joins TRBV13 to TRBJ2-5; 11 nucleotides line up with TRBD2. Per germline, CDR1 PRHDT and CDR2 FYEKMQ (reference sequence). After removal of 7 bases from V and 1 base from J, the junction contained 5 bases not matched to a gene. This CDR3 is 15 amino acids long. The CDR3 sequence is CASTLGLAAQETQYF. CDR3 sequence (DNA): TGTGCCAGCACCTTGGGACTAGCGGCCCAAGAGACCCAGTACTTC. Full variable domain (remainder filled in from reference TRBV13 and TRBJ2-5): AAGVIQSPRHLIKEKRETATLKCYPIPRHDTVYWYQQGPGQDPQFLISFYEKMQSDKGSIPDRFSAQQFSDYHSELNMSSLELGDSALYFCASTLGLAAQETQYFGPGTRLLVL.

This clonotype was picked up many times. The chain employs TRBV6-2 or TRBV6-3 and TRBJ2-7, with TRBD1 matching over 11 bases. V lost 2 bases and J lost 3; bases outside the gene matches: 3. The CDR3 is made up of 15 amino acids. Germline CDR1 is MNHEY and CDR2 is SVGEGT. The CDR3, as DNA: TGTGCCAGCAGTTACCCGGGACAGGGGGTCTACGAGCAGTACTTC. This encodes CASSYPGQGVYEQYF.

Comment on this clonotype: Possible read error: a much larger clone is one base away. V gene TRBV7-2 combines with J gene TRBJ1-4; D may be TRBD1 (5 bases). Trimming cost V 6 bases and J 12 bases, with 20 bases left between them. The length of the CDR3 is 14 residues. Germline values: CDR1 SGHTA, CDR2 FQGNSA. CDR3 sequence reads: CASREDTLGEELFF. CDR3 bases: TGTGCCAGCAGAGAGGACACCCTCGGGGAAGAACTGTTTTTT.

The chain couples TRBV7-6 to TRBJ2-1; 7 bases align to TRBD2. With 1 base clipped from V and 8 bases from J, the junction kept 14 bases outside the gene matches. Germline CDR1 SGHVS, CDR2 FNYEAQ. This CDR3 is 17 amino acids long. This CDR3 is CASSLEYLAVGSDEQFF. The CDR3 DNA is TGTGCCAGCAGCTTAGAGTATCTAGCGGTAGGGTCAGATGAGCAGTTCTTC.

This clonotype appeared many times. J is TRBJ2-1 and V is TRBV20-1; TRBD2 agrees at 8 bases. The J segment lost 5 bases and the V segment lost 6 bases, leaving 6 bases of the junction unmatched. The CDR3 extends over 13 amino acids. Per germline, CDR1 DFQATT and CDR2 SNEGSKA (reference sequence). CDR3 bases: TGCAGTGCGACAGTAGCGGGAAACAATGAGCAGTTCTTC. It is translated as CSATVAGNNEQFF.

This clonotype was counted many times. The chain has TRBV4-1 and TRBJ2-7; TRBD2 agrees at 14 bases. The V gene's germline CDR1 is MGHRA and CDR2 YSYEKL. V dropped 4 bases and J dropped 5; count of bases not matched to a gene: 16. This CDR3 has 19 amino acids. Here the CDR3 reads CASSRGGTSGSVIPHEQYF. Here the CDR3 DNA reads TGCGCCAGCAGCCGGGGGGGGACTAGCGGGAGTGTTATCCCCCACGAGCAGTACTTC.

About this clonotype itself: A much bigger clone sits one base away, suggesting this may be a read error. J is TRBJ2-3 and V is TRBV6-2 or TRBV6-3; D gene ambiguous. The CDR3 length is 16 residues. The germline V and J ends were trimmed by 2 bases and 0 bases, with 12 bases remaining between them. In germline, CDR1 is MNHEY, CDR2 SVGEGT. Here the CDR3 reads CASSYRIIPSTDTQYF. For the CDR3, the DNA is TGTGCCAGCAGTTACCGGATTATTCCTAGCACAGATACGCAGTATTTT.

V gene TRBV6-1 combines with J gene TRBJ1-3; tentatively, D is TRBD1 (6 bases). There are 13 residues in the CDR3. V lost 8 bases to trimming and J lost 3 bases, with 11 bases between them. The V gene's germline CDR1 is MNHNS and CDR2 SASEGT. The CDR3 sequence is CASAGVGGNTIYF. CDR3 nucleotides: TGTGCCAGCGCAGGGGTCGGTGGAAACACCATATATTTT.

This clonotype appeared many times. The chain combines TRBV10-3 with TRBJ2-3, with TRBD1 matching over 11 bases. The CDR3 contains 19 residues. Trimming at V came to 6 bases and at J to 4 bases, leaving 18 bases not matched to a gene. Germline V gene lookup returns CDR1 ENHRY and CDR2 SYGVKD. Here the CDR3 DNA reads TGTGCCATCAGGCTGGACAGGGGGCATAGGGCAGTTCCCGCAGATACGCAGTATTTT. Protein: CAIRLDRGHRAVPADTQYF.

This clonotype appeared many times. The V gene is TRBV6-1, the J gene TRBJ1-1; D not certain. CDR3 length: 15 residues. Trimming took off 5 bases at V and 5 bases at J, with 18 bases between the two ends. The germline gives CDR1 MNHNS, CDR2 SASEGT. The CDR3 region has the DNA TGTGCCAGCAGTCCTACATCTCGGGAGGGTACTGAAGCTTTCTTT. This translates into CASSPTSREGTEAFF.

This rearrangement joins TRBV6-2 or TRBV6-3 to TRBJ2-2; D gene unclear. CDR1 is MNHEY and CDR2 is SVGEGT in the germline V gene. The ends were cut back, 2 bases at V and 7 bases at J, with 8 bases in the middle. The CDR3 has 13 residues. This CDR3 is CASSYLRRGELFF. CDR3 nucleotides: TGTGCCAGCAGTTACCTCCGGCGCGGGGAGCTGTTTTTT.

This clonotype was counted ten times or more. This chain links TRBV29-1 with TRBJ2-7; 9 nucleotides agree with TRBD2. With 4 bases clipped from V and 4 bases from J, the junction kept 11 bases outside the gene matches. The length of the CDR3 is 15 residues. In germline, CDR1 is SQVTM, CDR2 ANQGSEA. The CDR3 DNA is TGCAGCGTTGGTACGCCTAGCGGGATGATTTACGAGCAGTACTTC. Residues: CSVGTPSGMIYEQYF.

This clonotype was seen a few times. The chain joins TRBV4-1 to TRBJ2-7; unclear D gene. Germline values: CDR1 MGHRA, CDR2 YSYEKL. Between the trimmed V and J ends, which lost 1 base and 4 bases, there was a span of 8 bases. The CDR3 extends over 13 amino acids. The DNA for the CDR3 is TGCGCCAGCAGCCAAGGTTACACGTACGAGCAGTACTTC. Translating it yields CASSQGYTYEQYF.